This T cell receptor (beta chain) was obtained from a study of blood T cells in healthy people across ages. Whole-study results and caveats: Getting older went along with TCR beta diversity per million T cells dropping roughly linearly.

RNA extraction gave at least 5 micrograms of total RNA per sample. PCR was performed a second time for about 7 to 12 cycles using a sample-barcoded 5' primer and a J-beta primer mix. MiXCR was run by TCRdb on the 5' RACE reads, yielding one entry per CDR3 protein. The data hold fewer than 750,000 distinct CDR3 sequences, with around 50% observed a single time. This clonotype was picked up one time. As yet, its antigen is unknown. A much larger clone lies one base from this, so it may be a read error. There are 14 residues in the CDR3. V shed 10 bases and J 4 bases; nucleotides not matched to a gene: 10. Looked up from germline, CDR1 is SGHRS and CDR2 is YFSETQ.

This clonotype originated in a woman older than 75 in good health. V and J are TRBV5-1 and TRBJ2-1, with 8 bases that match TRBD2. The sample taken for sequencing was blood. DNA of the CDR3: TGCGCCGGCCGACCCGGGACTAGTTACAATGAGCAGTTCTTC. Amino acid sequence: CAGRPGTSYNEQFF.